This T cell receptor (beta chain) was recorded in a study of shared clonotypes between healthy human individuals. Overall study findings and caveats: In this cohort, only blood was sampled, and tissue repertoires likely differ. Inspection by rarefaction showed sorted-subset sequencing to be incomplete despite large depth.

The table came from immunoSEQ multiplex PCR; TCRdb's copy has only in-frame clones and leaves some out. This table holds some 630,000 clones, 95% to 96% found once. CD45RO-negative, CCR7-selected cells formed the naive CD8 fraction, which excluded terminally differentiated effector memory CD45RA+ cells. About this clone: The antigen is unknown. Other DNA variants within this sample encode the same CDR3.

The J segment lost 4 bases and the V segment lost 8 bases, leaving 11 bases of the junction unmatched. The CDR3 has 16 residues. Germline V gives CDR1 MNHEY, CDR2 SMNVEV (reference sequence). This receptor was identified in a woman in her 30s in good health. Sequencing was performed on naive CD8+ T cells sorted from blood. The gene calls are TRBV27 and TRBJ1-5; TRBD1 agrees at 10 bases. DNA of the CDR3: TGTGCCAGCCGGCAGACAGGGGGCATTGGGAATCAGCCCCAGCATTTT. This encodes CASRQTGGIGNQPQHF.